These 17 T cell receptor beta chains were all obtained from the same sample, sequenced in a study of blood T cell repertoires in COVID-19. Assay used: immunoSEQ multiplex PCR; TCRdb lists only in-frame clones, some missing. The sample lists hundreds of thousands of clones, around 90% occurring once. The sequenced sample was PBMCs or T cells enriched from blood (not recorded which). The receptors shown here come from a woman aged 50 to 65 who had recovered from COVID-19.

The chain has TRBV9 and TRBJ1-2; TRBD1 matches at 8 bases. The CDR3 covers 13 residues. V lost 4 bases and J lost 7; bases outside the gene matches: 6. CDR1 and CDR2 (germline): SGDLS, YYNGEE. The CDR3 DNA reads as TGTGCCAGCAGCCTATGGACAGGGAGTGGCTACACCTTC. Protein sequence: CASSLWTGSGYTF.

V gene TRBV7-9 combines with J gene TRBJ2-2; D is possibly TRBD1 (5 bases). Trimming took 0 bases from V and 2 from J, leaving 7 bases between them. The CDR3 is 15 residues long. Per the germline V gene, CDR1 is SEHNR and CDR2 is FQNEAQ (reference sequence). CDR3 region: CASSLAGQNTGELFF. The CDR3, as DNA: TGTGCCAGCAGCTTAGCTGGACAAAACACCGGGGAGCTGTTTTTT.

V and J are TRBV6-5 and TRBJ2-7, with D possibly being TRBD1 (5 bases). Trimming cost V 2 bases and J 3 bases, with 11 bases left between them. The CDR3 runs 14 residues. Germline values: CDR1 MNHEY, CDR2 SVGAGI. CDR3 protein: CASSYQAQGYEQYF. The CDR3, as DNA: TGTGCCAGCAGTTACCAAGCGCAGGGCTACGAGCAGTACTTC.

This rearrangement joins TRBV7-2 to TRBJ2-1; D gene ambiguous. V lost 1 base and J 9 bases, leaving 10 bases between the germline ends. Germline V gives CDR1 SGHTA, CDR2 FQGNSA. The CDR3 sequence is 13 residues long. The CDR3 sequence: CASSLGLGSEQFF. The CDR3 DNA is TGTGCCAGCAGCTTAGGGCTAGGTAGTGAGCAGTTCTTC.

This sequence joins TRBV5-4 and TRBJ2-1; D is uncertain. This CDR3 contains 16 residues. CDR1 is SGHNT, CDR2 YYREEE, per germline (reference sequence). Trimming took 0 bases from V and 6 from J, leaving 16 bases between them. For the CDR3, the DNA is TGTGCCAGCAGCTTGGGCGGAAGGTCAAGGAGCAATGAGCAGTTCTTC. Translating gives CASSLGGRSRSNEQFF.

The CDR3 DNA reads as TGTGCCAGCAGTCCTACAGGGGTTAAAGGGTCCTACGAGCAGTACTTC. Its translation: CASSPTGVKGSYEQYF. This chain joins TRBV27 and TRBJ2-7, with 7 nucleotides matching TRBD1. The germline V gene encodes CDR1 MNHEY and CDR2 SMNVEV (reference sequence). V was pared by 5 bases and J by 1 base, with 11 bases of the junction left unmatched. The CDR3 has 16 amino acids.

In nucleotides, the CDR3 is TGTGCCAGCAGCTTATACCCTCGAGGTAGGGCAGGGGAAAATCAGCCCCAGCATTTT. Its protein product is CASSLYPRGRAGENQPQHF. The chain joins TRBV7-9 to TRBJ1-5; a weak D match, TRBD1 (6 bases). Trimming pared 2 bases from V and 4 bases from J, leaving 24 bases between. Germline-derived CDR1 and CDR2 are SEHNR and FQNEAQ (reference sequence). The CDR3 has 19 amino acids.

V gene TRBV19 combines with J gene TRBJ1-5; a possible D gene is TRBD1 (6 bases). CDR1 is LNHDA and CDR2 is SQIVND in the germline V gene (reference sequence). V dropped 3 bases and J dropped 6 bases, with 18 bases sitting between them. CDR3 size: 16 residues. CDR3 in amino acids: CASSILIPQGFQPQHF. The CDR3 region has the DNA TGTGCCAGTAGTATCCTGATCCCCCAGGGGTTTCAGCCCCAGCATTTT.

The chain combines TRBV12-3 or TRBV12-4 with TRBJ1-1, with D unresolved. The CDR3 has 13 amino acids. V lost 5 bases and J lost 5, with 12 bases in between. The CDR3 loop is CASSVLGGTEAFF. The CDR3 bases are TGTGCCAGCAGTGTACTCGGCGGTACTGAAGCTTTCTTT.

The CDR3 loop reads CASSNGGLGGNEQFF. CDR3 bases: TGTGCCAGTAGTAACGGTGGACTGGGGGGCAATGAGCAGTTCTTC. This sequence joins TRBV19 and TRBJ2-1, with D possibly TRBD2 on 6 matching bases. V gave up 4 bases and J gave up 6 bases, with 16 bases separating them. CDR1 LNHDA and CDR2 SQIVND come from the germline V gene (reference sequence). CDR3 length: 15 residues.

V and J are TRBV4-3 and TRBJ2-3; 8 positions agree with TRBD2. Germline trimming cut 0 bases from V and 1 base from J; bases unmatched to any gene: 9. Per germline, CDR1 LGHNA and CDR2 YSLEER. The CDR3 runs 18 residues. CDR3 DNA sequence: TGCGCCAGCAGCCAAGATAGACTGGCCGGGGGGGGCACAGATACGCAGTATTTT. Its translation: CASSQDRLAGGGTDTQYF.

The rearrangement links TRBV10-2 to TRBJ1-4; 7 bases are shared with TRBD1. The V gene's germline CDR1 is WSHSY and CDR2 SAAADI. After removal of 7 bases from V and 8 bases from J, the junction contained 10 bases not matched to a gene. CDR3 length: 14 amino acids. CDR3 bases: TGCGCCAGCAATTCAGGGGGAGAGAGAGAAAAACTGTTTTTT. Translated, it gives CASNSGGEREKLFF.

The V gene is TRBV5-8, the J gene TRBJ2-3; 7 nucleotides agree with TRBD1. The CDR3 totals 15 residues. The V gene's germline CDR1 is SGHTS and CDR2 YDEGEE. V shed 0 bases and J 2 bases; nucleotides not matched to a gene: 3. The CDR3 here is CASSLGDSNTDTQYF. The CDR3 DNA sequence: TGTGCCAGCAGCTTGGGGGACAGTAACACAGATACGCAGTATTTT.

The chain links TRBV10-2 to TRBJ2-3; TRBD2 agrees at 7 bases. The V gene end was trimmed by 3 bases and the J gene end by 1 base; junction bases not matched to a gene: 4. CDR1 is WSHSY and CDR2 is SAAADI in the germline V gene. This CDR3 has 15 amino acids. CDR3: CASSERLAGTDTQYF. For the CDR3, the DNA is TGCGCCAGCAGTGAACGGCTAGCGGGCACAGATACGCAGTATTTT.

This rearrangement joins TRBV7-2 to TRBJ2-3, with TRBD2 matching 8 bases. CDR3 length: 16 amino acids. In germline, CDR1 is SGHTA, CDR2 FQGNSA. V lost 4 bases to trimming and J lost 4 bases; unmatched junction nucleotides: 10. The CDR3 nucleotides read TGTGCCAGCAGCTCCGGTAGGACTAGCAAGGCAGATACGCAGTATTTT. This translates into CASSSGRTSKADTQYF.

In this sample, this clone turned up a few times. CDR3 DNA sequence: TGTGCCAGCAGCGTGACAGGAAATAATTCACCCCTCCACTTT. This codes for CASSVTGNNSPLHF. The V gene is TRBV9, the J gene TRBJ1-6; perhaps TRBD1 as D (6 bases). V lost 2 bases, J lost 5 bases, and 8 bases lay in between. This CDR3 has 14 residues. CDR1 is SGDLS and CDR2 is YYNGEE in the germline V gene.

The chain employs TRBV19 and TRBJ2-3, with 8 bases identical to TRBD2. The CDR3 runs to 17 residues. The V segment lost 4 bases and the J segment 8 bases; nucleotides outside the gene matches: 17. Germline V gene lookup returns CDR1 LNHDA and CDR2 SQIVND (reference sequence). As DNA, the CDR3 is TGTGCCAGTAGTAGGCCCCCGGGACTAGAGGTCGGGGCTACGCAGTATTTT. Its translation is CASSRPPGLEVGATQYF.